The 3 T cell receptor beta chains below were found in one sample sequenced in a study of T cells after yellow fever vaccination. MiXCR, applied by TCRdb to the 5' RACE reads, yields one record per CDR3 protein. The sample carries roughly 300,000 distinct CDR3 sequences, roughly 8% recorded once. Source: PBMCs, taken about 41 days after the first yellow fever vaccination. These receptors were collected from a man aged 18 to 30 who received the YFV17D yellow fever vaccine.

The genes are TRBV28 and TRBJ1-4; D is uncertain. CDR3 size: 15 residues. Deletions cut 4 bases from V and 0 bases from J, with 9 bases between. In germline, CDR1 is MDHEN, CDR2 SYDVKM. Here the CDR3 reads CASSSPVATNEKLFF. In nucleotides, the CDR3 is TGTGCCAGCAGTTCCCCTGTTGCAACTAATGAAAAACTGTTTTTT. The entire variable domain, with the rest obtained from reference TRBV28 and TRBJ1-4, is as follows: DVKVTQSSRYLVKRTGEKVFLECVQDMDHENMFWYRQDPGLGLRLIYFSYDVKMKEKGDIPEGYSVSREKKERFSLILESASTNQTSMYLCASSSPVATNEKLFFGSGTQLSVL.

This clonotype was seen a few times. This chain connects TRBV6-1 to TRBJ1-5; 8 nucleotides align to TRBD1. The CDR3 extends over 14 amino acids. Trimming removed 6 bases from V and 5 bases from J; junction bases left unmatched: 6. CDR1 and CDR2 from the germline V gene are MNHNS and SASEGT. The DNA of the CDR3 is TGTGCCAGCAGCCCTTGGACAGGGTATCAGCCCCAGCATTTT. This codes for CASSPWTGYQPQHF.

There are many counts of this clonotype. The J gene is TRBJ2-6, the V gene TRBV6-1; D is undetermined. Germline V gene data show CDR1 as MNHNS and CDR2 as SASEGT. The CDR3 covers 15 residues. V was cut by 6 bases and J by 0 bases, with 9 bases left in between. CDR3 region: CASSRVGSGANVLTF. In DNA, the CDR3 is TGTGCCAGCAGCCGAGTGGGCTCTGGGGCCAACGTCCTGACTTTC.